A selection of T cell receptor beta chains follows, all from one sample in a study of blood T cell repertoires in COVID-19. Clones were sequenced by immunoSEQ multiplex PCR, and TCRdb holds only the in-frame ones, with some missing. The sample records fewer than 200,000 clones, approximately 80% being singletons. Sequencing was carried out using PBMCs or T cells enriched from blood (not recorded which). The receptors come from a woman aged 45 to 65 who had recovered from COVID-19. Each CDR3 is given with its conserved first and last residue. The order of the fields is CDR3 protein, CDR3 DNA, J gene, clone size, V gene, D gene. A D gene is named only where the DNA matches it firmly. Clone sizes are given selectively: once, few, many, or a class where the clone is expanded.

CDR3 protein: CSVGPPETYGYTF
CDR3 DNA: TGCAGCGTTGGTCCCCCGGAGACCTATGGCTACACCTTC
J gene: TRBJ1-2
clone size: few
V gene: TRBV29-1
D gene: -

CDR3 protein: CASSMHWTETGNTIYF
CDR3 DNA: TGTGCCAGTAGTATGCATTGGACAGAAACGGGAAACACCATATATTTT
J gene: TRBJ1-3
clone size: once
V gene: TRBV19
D gene: -

CDR3 protein: CASSQDWRGELFF
CDR3 DNA: TGTGCCAGCAGCCAAGATTGGAGAGGGGAGCTGTTTTTT
J gene: TRBJ2-2
clone size: -
V gene: TRBV14
D gene: -

CDR3 protein: CASSLAGTVQETQYF
CDR3 DNA: TGTGCCAGCAGCTTAGCCGGGACAGTCCAAGAGACCCAGTACTTC
J gene: TRBJ2-5
clone size: -
V gene: TRBV7-6
D gene: TRBD1

CDR3 protein: CASSQNPLGLASRDEQFF
CDR3 DNA: TGTGCCAGCAGCCAAAACCCCCTAGGACTAGCGAGCAGGGATGAGCAGTTCTTC
J gene: TRBJ2-1
clone size: -
V gene: TRBV3-1/TRBV3-2
D gene: TRBD2

CDR3 protein: CSVVRPSPGADTQYF
CDR3 DNA: TGCAGCGTTGTGAGGCCTAGCCCAGGAGCAGATACGCAGTATTTT
J gene: TRBJ2-3
clone size: -
V gene: TRBV29-1
D gene: -

CDR3 protein: CASFQLPTDTQYF
CDR3 DNA: TGTGCCAGCTTTCAACTACCCACAGATACGCAGTATTTT
J gene: TRBJ2-3
clone size: -
V gene: TRBV2
D gene: -

CDR3 protein: CASSWDRVDTQYF
CDR3 DNA: TGTGCCAGCAGCTGGGACAGGGTAGATACGCAGTATTTT
J gene: TRBJ2-3
clone size: -
V gene: TRBV7-2
D gene: TRBD1

CDR3 protein: CASGRGEQFF
CDR3 DNA: TGTGCCAGCGGAAGGGGTGAGCAGTTCTTC
J gene: TRBJ2-1
clone size: -
V gene: TRBV7-8
D gene: -

CDR3 protein: CASSLGGIASTDTQYF
CDR3 DNA: TGTGCCAGCAGCTTGGGCGGGATTGCTAGCACAGATACGCAGTATTTT
J gene: TRBJ2-3
clone size: -
V gene: TRBV5-4
D gene: -

CDR3 protein: CSVDPGNSYEQYF
CDR3 DNA: TGCAGCGTTGACCCGGGAAACTCCTACGAGCAGTACTTC
J gene: TRBJ2-7
clone size: -
V gene: TRBV29-1
D gene: -

CDR3 protein: CASSPTGLADTDTQYF
CDR3 DNA: TGTGCCAGCAGCCCTACGGGACTAGCGGACACAGATACGCAGTATTTT
J gene: TRBJ2-3
clone size: -
V gene: TRBV7-3
D gene: TRBD2

CDR3 protein: CASSSGQGNGRPQHF
CDR3 DNA: TGTGCCAGCAGCTCCGGACAGGGCAACGGAAGGCCCCAGCATTTT
J gene: TRBJ1-5
clone size: once
V gene: TRBV27
D gene: TRBD1

CDR3 protein: CASSFIGMDRGF
CDR3 DNA: TGTGCCAGCAGTTTTATCGGGATGGACAGGGGGTTT
J gene: TRBJ1-1
clone size: -
V gene: TRBV12-3/TRBV12-4
D gene: TRBD1

CDR3 protein: CASSQDGQGNEQFF
CDR3 DNA: TGTGCCAGCAGCCAAGACGGACAGGGCAATGAGCAGTTCTTC
J gene: TRBJ2-1
clone size: -
V gene: TRBV4-2
D gene: TRBD1

CDR3 protein: CASSSSRGHSPLHF
CDR3 DNA: TGTGCCAGCAGTTCCTCCAGGGGGCATTCACCCCTCCACTTT
J gene: TRBJ1-6
clone size: few
V gene: TRBV6-5
D gene: TRBD1

CDR3 protein: CASSQGAGGGGYTF
CDR3 DNA: TGCGCCAGCAGCCAAGGGGCGGGGGGAGGCGGCTACACCTTC
J gene: TRBJ1-2
clone size: -
V gene: TRBV4-3
D gene: -

CDR3 protein: CASRPEANTGELFF
CDR3 DNA: TGCGCCAGCAGACCAGAGGCCAACACCGGGGAGCTGTTTTTT
J gene: TRBJ2-2
clone size: -
V gene: TRBV5-1
D gene: -

CDR3 protein: CASSAHGGAGYEQYF
CDR3 DNA: TGTGCCAGCAGCGCTCACGGGGGGGCGGGATACGAGCAGTACTTC
J gene: TRBJ2-7
clone size: -
V gene: TRBV9
D gene: TRBD2

CDR3 protein: CASSPGTSGRYEQYF
CDR3 DNA: TGTGCCAGCAGTCCTGGGACTAGCGGGAGGTACGAGCAGTACTTC
J gene: TRBJ2-7
clone size: once
V gene: TRBV27
D gene: TRBD2

CDR3 protein: CASSDRTSGAYEQYF
CDR3 DNA: TGTGCCAGCAGTGACCGGACTAGCGGGGCCTACGAGCAGTACTTC
J gene: TRBJ2-7
clone size: -
V gene: TRBV6-1
D gene: TRBD2

CDR3 protein: CASSRRGREEKLFF
CDR3 DNA: TGTGCCAGCAGCCGCCGTGGTCGGGAGGAAAAACTGTTTTTT
J gene: TRBJ1-4
clone size: -
V gene: TRBV27
D gene: -

CDR3 protein: CASSQLGRGRGGYGYTF
CDR3 DNA: TGTGCCAGCAGCCAATTAGGCAGGGGGCGCGGTGGCTATGGCTACACCTTC
J gene: TRBJ1-2
clone size: -
V gene: TRBV5-4
D gene: TRBD1

CDR3 protein: CASNLEDSEAFF
CDR3 DNA: TGTGCCAGCAACCTGGAGGACAGTGAAGCTTTCTTT
J gene: TRBJ1-1
clone size: -
V gene: TRBV12-3/TRBV12-4
D gene: -

CDR3 protein: CASSLESSGEQYF
CDR3 DNA: TGTGCCAGCAGCTTAGAATCGAGCGGGGAGCAGTACTTC
J gene: TRBJ2-7
clone size: many
V gene: TRBV11-2
D gene: -

CDR3 protein: CASSKEAANTGELFF
CDR3 DNA: TGTGCCAGCAGCAAGGAAGCGGCGAACACCGGGGAGCTGTTTTTT
J gene: TRBJ2-2
clone size: -
V gene: TRBV28
D gene: -

CDR3 protein: CASRPSGTTNEQFF
CDR3 DNA: TGTGCCAGCAGGCCTAGCGGAACCACCAATGAGCAGTTCTTC
J gene: TRBJ2-1
clone size: -
V gene: TRBV6-2/TRBV6-3
D gene: TRBD2

CDR3 protein: CASSDRGSSSYNEQFF
CDR3 DNA: TGCGCCAGCAGTGACCGGGGATCGAGCTCCTACAATGAGCAGTTCTTC
J gene: TRBJ2-1
clone size: few
V gene: TRBV10-1
D gene: -

CDR3 protein: CASSVGLAGGNEQFF
CDR3 DNA: TGTGCCAGCAGCGTCGGACTAGCGGGGGGAAATGAGCAGTTCTTC
J gene: TRBJ2-1
clone size: few
V gene: TRBV9
D gene: TRBD2

CDR3 protein: CASSPNRVQEQYF
CDR3 DNA: TGTGCCAGTAGTCCGAACAGGGTTCAAGAGCAGTACTTC
J gene: TRBJ2-7
clone size: -
V gene: TRBV19
D gene: -

CDR3 protein: CASSSIFKGSDTEAFF
CDR3 DNA: TGTGCCAGCAGTTCAATTTTCAAAGGTAGCGACACTGAAGCTTTCTTT
J gene: TRBJ1-1
clone size: few
V gene: TRBV27
D gene: -

CDR3 protein: CASNPGQGTDTQYF
CDR3 DNA: TGTGCCAGTAACCCGGGACAGGGGACAGATACGCAGTATTTT
J gene: TRBJ2-3
clone size: few
V gene: TRBV6-5
D gene: TRBD1

CDR3 protein: CASSYSRARSEAFF
CDR3 DNA: TGTGCCAGCAGTTACTCGAGGGCGAGATCTGAAGCTTTCTTT
J gene: TRBJ1-1
clone size: -
V gene: TRBV6-5
D gene: -

CDR3 protein: CASTPGGDNEQFF
CDR3 DNA: TGTGCCTCGACACCGGGGGGGGACAATGAGCAGTTCTTC
J gene: TRBJ2-1
clone size: -
V gene: TRBV2
D gene: TRBD2

CDR3 protein: CASSLDGLSTDTQYF
CDR3 DNA: TGTGCCAGCAGCTTAGATGGACTCTCCACAGATACGCAGTATTTT
J gene: TRBJ2-3
clone size: -
V gene: TRBV7-8
D gene: -

CDR3 protein: CASGGREGLTGELFF
CDR3 DNA: TGTGCCAGCGGCGGGCGGGAGGGCCTGACCGGGGAGCTGTTTTTT
J gene: TRBJ2-2
clone size: -
V gene: TRBV7-9
D gene: TRBD2

CDR3 protein: CASSYTGVDTIYF
CDR3 DNA: TGTGCCAGCAGTTACACCGGGGTTGACACCATATATTTT
J gene: TRBJ1-3
clone size: -
V gene: TRBV6-5
D gene: -

CDR3 protein: CSVGGAGQPQHF
CDR3 DNA: TGCAGCGTCGGGGGGGCAGGCCAGCCCCAGCATTTT
J gene: TRBJ1-5
clone size: -
V gene: TRBV29-1
D gene: -

CDR3 protein: CASSLYLPQGVSNQPQHF
CDR3 DNA: TGTGCCAGCAGTTTATATCTCCCGCAGGGGGTTAGCAATCAGCCCCAGCATTTT
J gene: TRBJ1-5
clone size: -
V gene: TRBV27
D gene: TRBD1

CDR3 protein: CASRRTGRYEQYF
CDR3 DNA: TGTGCCAGCAGGAGGACAGGGCGGTACGAGCAGTACTTC
J gene: TRBJ2-7
clone size: -
V gene: TRBV27
D gene: TRBD1

CDR3 protein: CASSLNRRPPIYF
CDR3 DNA: TGTGCCAGCAGCTTGAACAGGCGGCCCCCCATATATTTT
J gene: TRBJ1-3
clone size: few
V gene: TRBV5-6
D gene: -

CDR3 protein: CASSFRTEDQPQHF
CDR3 DNA: TGTGCCAGCAGCTTTCGGACAGAGGATCAGCCCCAGCATTTT
J gene: TRBJ1-5
clone size: -
V gene: TRBV5-5
D gene: -

CDR3 protein: CATSGQPFSPLHF
CDR3 DNA: TGTGCCACCTCGGGACAGCCCTTTTCACCCCTCCACTTT
J gene: TRBJ1-6
clone size: -
V gene: TRBV28
D gene: TRBD1

CDR3 protein: CASSTRDPYEQYF
CDR3 DNA: TGTGCCAGCAGTACCAGGGATCCCTACGAGCAGTACTTC
J gene: TRBJ2-7
clone size: -
V gene: TRBV28
D gene: -

CDR3 protein: CASRTDRDSGNTIYF
CDR3 DNA: TGTGCCAGCAGAACGGACAGGGACTCTGGAAACACCATATATTTT
J gene: TRBJ1-3
clone size: -
V gene: TRBV6-5
D gene: TRBD1

CDR3 protein: CASSVTPSGRIETQYF
CDR3 DNA: TGTGCCAGCAGCGTGACTCCTAGCGGGAGAATAGAGACCCAGTACTTC
J gene: TRBJ2-5
clone size: -
V gene: TRBV9
D gene: TRBD2

CDR3 protein: CASSAGGGFNRVEQFF
CDR3 DNA: TGTGCCAGCAGCGCCGGGGGTGGGTTTAATCGGGTTGAGCAGTTCTTC
J gene: TRBJ2-1
clone size: -
V gene: TRBV7-9
D gene: -

CDR3 protein: CASSESFSGYTF
CDR3 DNA: TGTGCCAGCAGTGAAAGTTTTAGTGGCTACACCTTC
J gene: TRBJ1-2
clone size: many
V gene: TRBV6-1
D gene: -

CDR3 protein: CASTQREMHGLKGNTEAFF
CDR3 DNA: TGCGCCAGCACACAGAGAGAAATGCATGGGCTGAAAGGGAACACTGAAGCTTTCTTT
J gene: TRBJ1-1
clone size: -
V gene: TRBV4-1
D gene: -

CDR3 protein: CASSQAPSGRFNEQFF
CDR3 DNA: TGTGCCAGCAGCCAAGCACCTAGCGGGAGGTTCAATGAGCAGTTCTTC
J gene: TRBJ2-1
clone size: few
V gene: TRBV3-1/TRBV3-2
D gene: TRBD2

CDR3 protein: CASSQKGTGGTDTQYF
CDR3 DNA: TGCGCCAGCAGCCAAAAGGGGACAGGTGGCACAGATACGCAGTATTTT
J gene: TRBJ2-3
clone size: once
V gene: TRBV5-1
D gene: TRBD1

CDR3 protein: CASSSGTEAFF
CDR3 DNA: TGTGCCAGCAGCTCCGGCACTGAAGCTTTCTTT
J gene: TRBJ1-1
clone size: -
V gene: TRBV7-3
D gene: -

CDR3 protein: CASSPYNSYEQYF
CDR3 DNA: TGTGCCAGCTCACCATACAATTCCTACGAGCAGTACTTC
J gene: TRBJ2-7
clone size: -
V gene: TRBV18
D gene: -

CDR3 protein: CASSQDIGWGGTPPGELFF
CDR3 DNA: TGCGCCAGCAGCCAAGATATTGGGTGGGGCGGGACCCCCCCCGGGGAGCTGTTTTTT
J gene: TRBJ2-2
clone size: -
V gene: TRBV4-3
D gene: -

CDR3 protein: CASIPMRSGNTIYF
CDR3 DNA: TGTGCCAGTATTCCGATGCGCTCTGGAAACACCATATATTTT
J gene: TRBJ1-3
clone size: once
V gene: TRBV19
D gene: -